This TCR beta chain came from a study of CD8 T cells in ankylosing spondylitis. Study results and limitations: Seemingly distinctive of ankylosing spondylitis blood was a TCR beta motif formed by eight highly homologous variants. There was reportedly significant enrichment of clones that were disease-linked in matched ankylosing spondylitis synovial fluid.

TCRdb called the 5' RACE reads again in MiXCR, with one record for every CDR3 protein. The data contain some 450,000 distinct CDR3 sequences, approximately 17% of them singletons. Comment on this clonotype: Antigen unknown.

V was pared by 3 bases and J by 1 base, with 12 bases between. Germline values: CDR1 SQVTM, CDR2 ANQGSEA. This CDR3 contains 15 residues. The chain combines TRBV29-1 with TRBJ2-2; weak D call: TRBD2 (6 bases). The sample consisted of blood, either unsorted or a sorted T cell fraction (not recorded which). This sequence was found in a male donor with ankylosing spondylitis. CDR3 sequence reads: CSVEEGKMNTGELFF. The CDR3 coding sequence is TGCAGCGTTGAGGAGGGGAAGATGAACACCGGGGAGCTGTTTTTT.